A selection of T cell receptor beta chains follows, all from one sample in a study of identical twins. One entry per CDR3 protein, called by TCRdb with MiXCR from the 5' RACE reads. The sample lists fewer than 650,000 distinct CDR3 sequences; roughly 7.2% were seen once. These data are also associated with another study on yellow fever vaccine responses in identical twins.

The sequencing sample was made of PBMCs. The receptors were gathered from a woman younger than 30 in good health. The CDR3 runs from the conserved cysteine through the conserved F or W. D genes are given only for firm matches. Expanded clones get a size class; other rows say once, few or many, or leave the size out.

clone size,D gene,CDR3 length,V gene,J gene,CDR3 DNA,CDR3 protein
few,TRBD2,17,TRBV6-2/TRBV6-3,TRBJ2-1,TGTGCCAGCAGTAACCCGGGACTAAGAAGCTCCTACAATGAGCAGTTCTTC,CASSNPGLRSSYNEQFF
many,NA,12,TRBV20-1,TRBJ1-2,TGCAGTGCTAGAGGAAGCCTCGGGGGCTACACCTTC,CSARGSLGGYTF
NA,NA,13,TRBV12-3/TRBV12-4,TRBJ2-5,TGTGCCAGCAGTTTTCCCCCCGGGGAGACCCAGTACTTC,CASSFPPGETQYF
NA,TRBD1,13,TRBV6-6,TRBJ2-7,TGTGCCAGTCCCGGACAGGGGGGCTACGAGCAGTACTTC,CASPGQGGYEQYF
few,NA,15,TRBV4-2,TRBJ2-1,TGTGCCAGCAGCCGGGGGGATGGCTCCTACAATGAGCAGTTCTTC,CASSRGDGSYNEQFF
few,TRBD2,17,TRBV4-2,TRBJ2-5,TGTGCCAGCAGCCAAGATTTGGCGGGGGGGCCAAAGGAGACCCAGTACTTC,CASSQDLAGGPKETQYF
NA,TRBD2,15,TRBV28,TRBJ2-7,TGTGCCAGCAGTTTAGCGTTAGCGGGAGTGGGTGAGCAGTACTTC,CASSLALAGVGEQYF
many,TRBD2,23,TRBV4-3,TRBJ2-7,TGCGCCAGCAGCCAACAACCGGGACACCCGACTAGCGGGAGCCCGAACAAAAACTACGAGCAGTACTTC,CASSQQPGHPTSGSPNKNYEQYF
many,NA,14,TRBV12-3/TRBV12-4,TRBJ2-7,TGTGCCAGCAGTTCGGACCCAAACAACTACGAGCAGTACTTC,CASSSDPNNYEQYF
many,TRBD1,16,TRBV4-1,TRBJ2-4,TGCGCCAGCAGCCAAGACCCTGGACAGGCCTTAAACATTCAGTACTTC,CASSQDPGQALNIQYF
many,NA,13,TRBV2,TRBJ1-1,TGTGCCAGCAGTGAGGAGTCGAACACTGAAGCTTTCTTT,CASSEESNTEAFF
few,TRBD2,16,TRBV3-1,TRBJ2-5,TGTGCCAGCAGCCAATTAGCGGGGGGGCTGGGAGAGACCCAGTACTTC,CASSQLAGGLGETQYF
few,TRBD1,15,TRBV7-9,TRBJ2-2,TGTGCCAGCAGCTTGGGACAGGGACTGTCCGGGGAGCTGTTTTTT,CASSLGQGLSGELFF
few,TRBD2,16,TRBV12-3/TRBV12-4,TRBJ2-1,TGTGCCAGCAGTTCCCGTAGCGGGGGGGTTAAGGATGAGCAGTTCTTC,CASSSRSGGVKDEQFF
NA,NA,13,TRBV5-5,TRBJ1-5,TGTGCCAGCAGCTTGTGGGGGGCTCAGCCCCAGCATTTT,CASSLWGAQPQHF
NA,NA,14,TRBV29-1,TRBJ1-2,TGCAGCGTTGAAGGGCCAGGGGCGCAATATGGCTACACCTTC,CSVEGPGAQYGYTF
few,NA,14,TRBV12-3/TRBV12-4,TRBJ1-2,TGTGCCAGCAGTTTGGACAGCGTAGGGGTAGGCTACACCTTC,CASSLDSVGVGYTF
few,NA,15,TRBV24-1,TRBJ2-7,TGTGCCACCAGTGACGCGTACGGAGGCCACTACGAGCAGTACTTC,CATSDAYGGHYEQYF
NA,NA,14,TRBV24-1,TRBJ2-1,TGTGCCACCAGTGCCCCGAACAGTTACAATGAGCAGTTCTTC,CATSAPNSYNEQFF
few,TRBD1,12,TRBV10-3,TRBJ2-7,TGTGCCTCCTTGGACAGGGGCCACGAGCAGTACTTC,CASLDRGHEQYF
many,TRBD2,16,TRBV5-1,TRBJ2-1,TGCGCCAGCAGCTGGGAGACTAGCGGGAGGTTCAATGAGCAGTTCTTC,CASSWETSGRFNEQFF
NA,TRBD1,18,TRBV5-1,TRBJ2-3,TGCGCCAGCAGCTTGAGCAGGACAGGGGCTACTAGCACAGATACGCAGTATTTT,CASSLSRTGATSTDTQYF
few,NA,15,TRBV2,TRBJ2-7,TGTGCCAGCAGTTCGGACATCCCTTCCTCCTACGAGCAGTACTTC,CASSSDIPSSYEQYF
NA,TRBD2,18,TRBV4-2,TRBJ2-3,TGTGCCAGCAGCCAAGAAGAAGTTCGAACTAGCGGGGGAGATACGCAGTATTTT,CASSQEEVRTSGGDTQYF
NA,NA,19,TRBV9,TRBJ2-2,TGTGCCAGCAGCGTAAAGGACATCTTTGCGGGAACGAACACCGGGGAGCTGTTTTTT,CASSVKDIFAGTNTGELFF
NA,NA,14,TRBV7-8,TRBJ2-7,TGTGCCAGCAGCTTATTACCCAGATCCTACGAGCAGTACTTC,CASSLLPRSYEQYF
few,NA,13,TRBV13,TRBJ2-1,TGTGCCAGCAGCTTAACGTCATGGGATGAGCAGTTCTTC,CASSLTSWDEQFF
many,NA,17,TRBV13,TRBJ1-1,TGTGCCAGCAGCTCCCGACGGATCTCACAGGGGAACACTGAAGCTTTCTTT,CASSSRRISQGNTEAFF
many,NA,15,TRBV12-3/TRBV12-4,TRBJ2-3,TGTGCCAGCAGCCCCGTAGGAGTTCGGGGGGATACGCAGTATTTT,CASSPVGVRGDTQYF
many,TRBD1,14,TRBV6-1,TRBJ1-1,TGTGCCAGCAGTGAGGGACAGGAGAACACTGAAGCTTTCTTT,CASSEGQENTEAFF
many,TRBD2,16,TRBV5-1,TRBJ2-7,TGCGCCAGCAGGAGACAGGGGACTAGCGAGTCCTACGAGCAGTACTTC,CASRRQGTSESYEQYF
many,NA,15,TRBV14,TRBJ2-2,TGTGCCAGCAGCCAAGATAGATTGGCAACCGGGGAGCTGTTTTTT,CASSQDRLATGELFF
many,TRBD1,16,TRBV10-3,TRBJ2-1,TGTGCCATCAGTGAGCAGGGACAGGGCTCCTACAATGAGCAGTTCTTC,CAISEQGQGSYNEQFF
many,NA,11,TRBV6-4,TRBJ2-3,TGTGCCAGCGGACCACTAACGGGGGAGTATTTT,CASGPLTGEYF
NA,NA,14,TRBV20-1,TRBJ2-3,TGCAGTGCTATCACCGGGGGCGGAACAGATACGCAGTATTTT,CSAITGGGTDTQYF
NA,TRBD1,13,TRBV7-3,TRBJ2-2,TGTGCCAGCAGCTTGGACAGGGGCGGGGAGCTGTTTTTT,CASSLDRGGELFF
many,TRBD1,14,TRBV12-3/TRBV12-4,TRBJ1-1,TGTGCCAGCAGCAGACAGGGGCGCGTAACTGAAGCTTTCTTT,CASSRQGRVTEAFF
few,NA,15,TRBV5-5,TRBJ2-1,TGTGCCAGCAGCTTTTTTGTCGGACAGCACAATGAGCAGTTCTTC,CASSFFVGQHNEQFF
once,NA,15,TRBV10-3,TRBJ2-1,TGTGCCATCAGTGGGCCTAGCGAGGGATACAATGAGCAGTTCTTC,CAISGPSEGYNEQFF
many,NA,13,TRBV2,TRBJ1-5,TGTGCCAGCTCTGGGGACAGCAATCAGCCCCAGCATTTT,CASSGDSNQPQHF
many,NA,14,TRBV7-9,TRBJ1-4,TGTGCCAGCAGCAGTACGACAGCCCTGAGAAAACTGTTTTTT,CASSSTTALRKLFF
NA,TRBD2,13,TRBV14,TRBJ2-1,TGTGCCAGCAGCCGTCTGGGGGGGTTTGAGCAGTTCTTC,CASSRLGGFEQFF
few,TRBD2,15,TRBV7-9,TRBJ2-7,TGTGCCAGCAGCGGGACTAGCGGGAGGATCTACGAGCAGTACTTC,CASSGTSGRIYEQYF
NA,NA,13,TRBV27,TRBJ2-1,TGTGCCAGCAGTTTATCGAAAGGGCATGAGCAGTTCTTC,CASSLSKGHEQFF
many,NA,15,TRBV2,TRBJ2-2,TGTGCCAGCAGTGACCAAAATGTGGCCACCGGGGAGCTGTTTTTT,CASSDQNVATGELFF
NA,NA,11,TRBV20-1,TRBJ1-1,TGCAGGGCTACAGGCCCCACTGAAGCTTTCTTT,CRATGPTEAFF
few,TRBD1,14,TRBV3-1,TRBJ2-5,TGTGCCAGCAGGCAGACAGGGAAGTGGCAGACCCAGTACTTC,CASRQTGKWQTQYF
many,TRBD2,15,TRBV7-7,TRBJ2-1,TGTGCCAGCAGCTTAGCAGCTAGCGGGAGCAATGAGCAGTTCTTC,CASSLAASGSNEQFF
many,NA,14,TRBV29-1,TRBJ2-5,TGCAGCGCCGGGGTGGGGGGAACCCAAGAGACCCAGTACTTC,CSAGVGGTQETQYF
few,NA,13,TRBV20-1,TRBJ2-1,TGCAGTGCTACCGTGGGGGTGATGCATGAGCAGTTCTTC,CSATVGVMHEQFF
many,NA,15,TRBV4-1,TRBJ2-4,TGCGCCAGCAGCCAAGAACAGGCTAGAATGGACATTCAGTACTTC,CASSQEQARMDIQYF
NA,TRBD2,14,TRBV12-3/TRBV12-4,TRBJ2-5,TGTGCCAGCACCGCCGGGACTACCCAAGAGACCCAGTACTTC,CASTAGTTQETQYF
NA,NA,18,TRBV3-1,TRBJ2-1,TGTGCCAGCAGCCAGGGGGAGAACTACAGGATACCATACAATGAGCAGTTCTTC,CASSQGENYRIPYNEQFF
few,NA,13,TRBV10-1,TRBJ2-7,TGCGCCAGCAGTGAGTCAGAGGCCCAACGGCGGTACTTC,CASSESEAQRRYF
NA,TRBD1,15,TRBV5-1,TRBJ2-5,TGCGCCAGCAGCTGGTCGACAGGGGGCCCAGAGACCCAGTACTTC,CASSWSTGGPETQYF